These 10 T cell receptor beta chains were all obtained from the same sample, sequenced in a study of vaccination effects on CD4 cells after COVID-19. Clones were sequenced by immunoSEQ multiplex PCR, and TCRdb holds only the in-frame ones, with some missing. The data show 35,000 to 40,000 clones, with around 80% seen just once and roughly 2% held by the top ten. Their antigens remain unidentified. Before sequencing, viral peptide pools were used by the ViraFEST assay to expand antigen-specific CD4+ T cells. With roughly 10 days of culture completed, CD4+ T cells were isolated. All participants had two doses of either the BNT162b2 or mRNA-1273 vaccine. Sequencing used CD4+ T cells from PBMCs cultured with HCoV-NL63 spike peptides, obtained after COVID-19 vaccination. All receptors derive from a human donor who received a COVID-19 vaccine. Some clones in this sample may be carry-over from other donors' samples.

CDR3 protein: CASSLGGQGNEKLFF. CDR3 DNA: TGTGCCAGCAGCTTAGGTGGACAGGGGAATGAAAAACTGTTTTTT. The rearrangement uses TRBV11-2 and TRBJ1-4, with TRBD1 identical over 9 bases. Germline V CDR1 and CDR2: SGHAT, FQNNGV. The CDR3 runs 15 residues. V was clipped by 1 base and J by 5 bases; unmatched bases: 2.

The CDR3 reads CASSLGFDGNTIYF. Here the CDR3 DNA reads TGTGCCAGCAGTCTCGGGTTCGACGGAAACACCATATATTTT. This sequence joins TRBV6-5 and TRBJ1-3; D remains ambiguous. The germline CDR1 and CDR2 sequences are MNHEY and SVGAGI. The germline V and J ends were trimmed by 5 bases and 4 bases, with 12 bases remaining between them. This CDR3 is 14 amino acids long.

This clone was seen more than once but under ten times. The genes are TRBV5-1 and TRBJ1-5, with D unclear. This CDR3 has 13 amino acids. Germline lookup yields CDR1 SGHRS and CDR2 YFSETQ. The V gene lost 0 bases and the J gene lost 9 bases, with 10 bases spanning the gap. The CDR3 region has the DNA TGCGCCAGCAGCTTGGGGGAATACGGGCCCCAGCATTTT. Its protein product is CASSLGEYGPQHF. The full variable domain, its missing parts supplied by reference TRBV5-1 and TRBJ1-5, is KAGVTQTPRYLIKTRGQQVTLSCSPISGHRSVSWYQQTPGQGLQFLFEYFSETQRNKGNFPGRFSGRQFSNSRSEMNVSTLELGDSALYLCASSLGEYGPQHFGDGTRLSIL.

CDR3 nucleotide sequence: TGTGCCAGCCCCACCCTCTGGGGGGCGGGAGATACGCAGTATTTT. Protein product: CASPTLWGAGDTQYF. V usage is TRBV5-8 and J usage is TRBJ2-3; the D call may be TRBD1 or TRBD2 (6 bases each). This CDR3 spans 15 amino acids. Germline V gene sequence: CDR1 SGHTS, CDR2 YDEGEE. The V and J ends lost 7 bases and 5 bases respectively, with 20 bases between them.

This clone turned up a few times. This sequence joins TRBV5-1 and TRBJ2-2, with D perhaps given as TRBD1 or TRBD2 (6 bases each). CDR1 and CDR2 from the germline V gene are SGHRS and YFSETQ. CDR3 size: 16 residues. The ends were cut back, 2 bases at V and 7 bases at J, with 18 bases in the middle. The CDR3 DNA follows: TGCGCCAGCAGCTTAAGCGAGGGGGGATCAATCGGGGAGCTGTTTTTT. Its translation is CASSLSEGGSIGELFF.

The rearrangement uses TRBV3-1 (or the pseudogene TRBV3-2) and TRBJ2-2, with TRBD1 matching 8 bases. J gave up 4 bases and V 4 bases, and 5 bases lay outside the gene matches. The CDR3 runs 15 residues. CDR1 is LGHDT, CDR2 YNNKEL, per germline (reference sequence). The CDR3: CASSPRGQGTGELFF. CDR3 nucleotide sequence: TGTGCCAGCAGCCCGCGAGGACAGGGCACCGGGGAGCTGTTTTTT.

This chain connects TRBV25-1 to TRBJ1-4; D not resolved. CDR3 length: 15 residues. Trimming stripped 3 bases from V and 7 bases from J, with 15 bases between. The germline V gene has CDR1 MGHDK and CDR2 SYGVNS. The CDR3 bases are TGTGCCAGCAGTGACCCCGGGCCTGGAGGTGAAAAACTGTTTTTT. Its translation is CASSDPGPGGEKLFF.

V gene TRBV28 combines with J gene TRBJ1-5; a weak D match, TRBD1 (5 bases). V was shortened by 6 bases and J by 2 bases, with 20 bases between the two germline ends. Germline-derived CDR1 and CDR2 are MDHEN and SYDVKM. The CDR3 has 17 amino acids. Here the CDR3 reads CASSLAGFGGGNQPQHF. CDR3 sequence (DNA): TGTGCCAGCAGCCTTGCGGGGTTCGGGGGAGGCAATCAGCCCCAGCATTTT.

The genes are TRBV16 and TRBJ1-5; D unclear. This CDR3 region has 13 residues. In germline, CDR1 is KGHSY, CDR2 FQNENV. V dropped 4 bases and J dropped 4 bases, with 8 bases sitting between them. The DNA for the CDR3 is TGTGCCAGCAGCCCCGGGCGGAATCAGCCCCAGCATTTT. It translates to CASSPGRNQPQHF.

This clone is a singleton in its sample. The V gene is TRBV28, the J gene TRBJ1-1; maybe TRBD1 (5 bases). The V end lost 4 bases, the J end lost 4 bases, and 13 bases lay between the germline ends. Germline V CDR1 and CDR2: MDHEN, SYDVKM. CDR3 length: 14 amino acids. CDR3 DNA sequence: TGTGCCAGCAGTTCCGGGACCTGGGGCACTGAAGCTTTCTTT. This sequence encodes CASSSGTWGTEAFF.